This TCR beta chain comes out of a study of cytomegalovirus exposure and HLA in healthy donors (dated by TCRdb to about 2017). In the study overall: According to an earlier analysis of around 600 of the donors, some 170 million T cells yielded roughly 110 million unique TCR beta sequences and about 280 Gb of sequence data. Along with the roughly 700-subject first cohort, a separate validation cohort of over 90 different subjects was used. Of the roughly 390 genotyped donors, about 80% fell in the genetic ancestry cluster associated with self-reported Caucasian donors. Using immunosequencing, the study profiled T cell repertoires from around 680 subjects and related those repertoires to cytomegalovirus serostatus. HLA typing included class I and class II loci at four-digit resolution. To predict cytomegalovirus infection status, the study brought together high-throughput TCR immunosequencing, statistical association of individual TCRs with disease status, and machine learning. An early release that covered about 600 HLA-typed donors contained approximately 300 gigabases of sequencing data and tens of millions of unique TCR sequences. Alongside the repertoire data, information on donor age, sex, ethnicity and CMV serostatus was compiled. A later genetic analysis used genome-wide SNP genotypes for about 65% of the roughly 670 donors, treating that subset as a discovery cohort. Typing coverage varied by locus: roughly 629-640 donors for A, B, C, DRB1 and DQB1; approximately 500 for DQA1; over 600 for DPA1; approximately 490 for DPB1. To study patterns of TCR occurrence, a later analysis re-analyzed previously published TCR beta repertoires from 666 donors and added high-resolution HLA genotyping. Across approximately 400 genotyped donors of the cohort, an average of approximately 240,000 unique TCR beta nucleotide sequences per donor were sequenced, and approximately 17% of those sequences were non-productive. The study was designed to test whether signatures of past pathogen exposure could be identified by cataloging public T cell receptors. An earlier analysis of around 640 of the donors used high-throughput TCR beta sequencing to judge whether each TCR beta V gene segment behaved as functional or pseudogenic. Rather than using new phenotypic data, the later analysis identified candidate immune exposures from TCR beta sequences and from how often those sequences occurred across donors. Because of strong linkage in the cohort, 5 or 6 DR-DQ haplotypes were treated as single units for association and clustering. All discovery cohort repertoires had been generated on a single sequencing platform. The full study reports these points: In a later analysis, HLA-associated TCR beta chains showed more clonal expansion and lower generation probabilities than non-associated chains that were equally common. According to a later genetic analysis, donors in an Asian-associated ancestry cluster had fewer N-insertions in productive TCRs than the approximately 700-donor mean. Across donors, most TCR sequences were observed very rarely, whereas some public TCRs were present in many individuals. A few of the identified cytomegalovirus-associated TCR beta chains were confirmed in vitro to be specific for cytomegalovirus antigens. A later genetic analysis associated a missense DCLRE1C variant with V-gene and J-gene trimming of TCR beta chains, and an independent cohort replicated the association. According to a later analysis, TCR association rates differed among HLA loci, with DRB1 alleles showing the most associated TCRs and HLA-C alleles showing the fewest. Assigning TCR associations to individual alleles was difficult when HLA alleles, especially DR and DQ, strongly co-occurred. A later analysis reported that several top co-occurrence clusters appeared linked to parvovirus B19, influenza, CMV and Epstein-Barr virus. Because counts were too low, seventeen rarely observed V segments, including chromosome 9 orphons, were excluded from the earlier analysis of 587 of the donors. CMV serostatus was the only immune exposure information available for the cohort. The classifier was reported to diagnose cytomegalovirus status with high specificity and sensitivity in both the original cohort and the validation cohort. At a false discovery rate of 0.05, a later analysis linked around 17,000 TCR beta sequences to specific HLA alleles. A total of roughly 160 TCR beta chains were listed by the study as associated with cytomegalovirus. Because HLA typing was unavailable for some donors at each locus, only the typed subset was used in association tests. Roughly uniform sequencing depth across donors was assumed in presence/absence analyses, although this assumption may not hold. A further reported finding was that TCR beta sequences accurately predicted the HLA-A and HLA-B alleles for most subjects in the first cohort. According to a later analysis, most CMV-associated TCR beta chains appeared to be HLA-restricted, and the HLA associations seemed to be driven largely by CMV exposure. According to the authors, the approach could potentially be generalized to other disease states and immunological phenotypes. Linkage disequilibrium might explain the correlated functional status among segregating V segments, but an unknown experimental factor could not be excluded. An earlier analysis of approximately 570 of the donors showed that most TCR beta V segments appeared in productive rearrangements either about 90% or about 30% of the time, which broadly matched IMGT annotations. The cohort was sequenced for TCR beta chains only, and without alpha or paired-chain data the features that could be detected were limited. A cluster of highly shared sequence variants was judged likely to be a technical artifact of the sequencing pipeline.

In regard to this clone: What this receptor recognizes is not known. The record has no base qualities; no much larger clone is one base away.

The cohort was made up of about 610 healthy bone marrow donors. At the time of sampling, every cohort member was nominally healthy, though immune exposures that went unrecorded were likely present. The donor was CMV seronegative and belonged to the group of approximately 320 seronegative cohort members. Every donor gave a peripheral blood sample, and the peripheral blood mononuclear cells from that sample were used for TCR beta sequencing. The Qiagen DNeasy Blood Extraction Kit was used to extract genomic DNA from the blood cell samples. The library was made by the immunoSEQ multiplex PCR assay. The multiplex PCR relied on a mix of 60 forward primers for TCR Vbeta segments and 13 reverse primers for TCR Jbeta segments. Amplification of the CDR3 region of rearranged TCR beta genes was performed with a multiplex PCR assay on genomic DNA. The Illumina HiSeq System was used to sequence the amplified TCR beta libraries as 87-base-pair reads. The original methods were these. A later analysis tallied approximately 87 million unique TCR beta chains across the 666 repertoires, and approximately 9.9 million of those chains were shared by two or more donors. Raw reads were error-corrected and collapsed into unique sequences with a nearest-neighbor algorithm that merged closely related sequences to remove PCR and sequencing errors. To assign V, D and J gene segments, CDR3 sequences were aligned to IMGT reference sequences. For a sequence to be retained, a match of at least six nucleotides was required to both a V gene segment and a J gene segment. Rearrangements were called productive when the CDR3 lacked stop codons and stayed in frame with V and J; all others were non-productive. Following IMGT convention, CDR3 was defined as the stretch from the second conserved V-encoded cysteine up to the conserved J-encoded phenylalanine. The earlier analysis of some 600 of the donors excluded sequences that lacked an unambiguous match to a single V gene segment. In an earlier analysis of almost 600 of the donors, a V segment was called functional when productive rearrangements were above 56.7%, and segregating when the standard deviation between donors exceeded 5%. A statistical classification framework was developed to diagnose cytomegalovirus status using the catalog of TCR beta chain sequences. In a later analysis, TCR nucleotide sequences were compared against IMGT/GENE-DB human TR gene sequences so that V and J genes could be assigned. A later analysis assigned CDR3 sequences and most-parsimonious VDJ recombination scenarios with the TCRdist pipeline. In a later analysis, each TCR beta chain was defined by its CDR3 amino acid sequence together with its V-gene family, and reads without a unique V-gene family were excluded. A later analysis removed 592 highly shared, low-generation-probability nucleotide sequences to deal with suspected cross-contamination and a sequencing artifact. In a later analysis, a clonal expansion index for each public chain was calculated from normalized within-repertoire ranks of inferred template counts. A later analysis computed generation probabilities with a VDJ recombination model fitted to out-of-frame rearrangements, and checked the results against IGoR. Hypergeometric tests were used in a later analysis to score TCR-TCR, TCR-HLA and TCR-CMV co-occurrence, with a repertoire-size bias correction applied to the TCR pairs. To estimate false discovery rates, a later analysis permuted the HLA or CMV assignments 20 times. A later analysis grouped co-occurring TCRs with DBSCAN, adding TCRdist sequence similarity when clustering within HLA-allele-positive subsets. Co-occurrence clustering excluded repertoires with fewer than 30,000 or more than 120,000 public chains, plus five with anomalous nucleotide sharing. Entries here come from immuneACCESS through TCRdb and include only in-frame sequences with V and J called. Some clones fail to appear in such tables; in the studies checked, an unresolved V gene covers under half of the shortfall, and the cause of the remainder is unknown. V, J and clone size are taken as reported in that table, and D and trimming were inferred from the DNA itself. The sample table lists some 210,000 clones, around 73% of them with a count of one. The ten largest clones capture approximately 3.9% of the sample.

The receptor's source is a male donor in good health and CMV-seronegative. Sequencing input: PBMCs.

The DNA is TGTGCCAGCAGCAAAGAGAGTAGCGGGAGAGGGGAGACCCAGTACTTC. The encoded protein is CASSKESSGRGETQYF. This chain joins TRBV2 to TRBJ2-5; the central 9 bases match TRBD2. Counted from cysteine to phenylalanine, this CDR3 has 16 amino acids. Only the CDR3 region is kept as DNA, spanning 48 bases read in frame from base 1. V lost 6 bases and J lost 5 bases, and the count of bases not matched to a germline gene is 13. CDR1 SNHLY and CDR2 FYNNEI are derived from the germline V gene.